This T cell receptor (beta chain) was profiled in a study of blood T cell repertoires in COVID-19. The assay was immunoSEQ multiplex PCR, and TCRdb's table has in-frame clones only and misses some. Among some 100,000 clones listed, roughly 92% were seen once. The source is a man aged 50-60 years with active COVID-19. Sequencing input: peripheral blood.

The CDR3 reads CASSLAFGLAGLSYNEQFF. The CDR3 DNA reads as TGTGCCAGCAGCTTGGCGTTCGGACTAGCGGGACTCTCCTACAATGAGCAGTTCTTC. The chain joins TRBV5-8 to TRBJ2-1; the match to TRBD2 covers 12 bases. CDR1 is SGHTS, CDR2 YDEGEE, per germline. The CDR3 is 19 residues long. V shed 0 bases, J shed 0 bases, and the junction held 7 bases outside the gene matches.